A selection of T cell receptor beta chains follows, all from one sample in a study of patients and donors after allogeneic stem cell transplantation. TCRdb reprocessed the RT-PCR reads via MiXCR and lists one record per CDR3 protein. The table shows 920,000 or so distinct CDR3 sequences, with 18% occurring only once. The sequencing sample was made of blood, either unsorted or a sorted T cell fraction (not recorded which). The receptor source for this set is a human donor who was either an allogeneic HSCT recipient or a stem cell or donor lymphocyte infusion donor (not recorded which). It is not recorded whose cells these are; they may come from a transplant donor. Each CDR3 is given with its conserved first and last residue. Each record gives: V gene, D gene, clone size, CDR3 protein. The D gene is left open where the match is weak. Size is omitted from some rows. Given values are once, few, many or a class for expanded clones.

TRBV6-5 . . CASSFITAFSGNTIYF
TRBV9 . many CASSVTAHIDNEQFF
TRBV9 TRBD1 . CASSVDLGTGALGGYTF
TRBV2 TRBD1 . CASRPMGQNYGYTF
TRBV29-1 . few CSVEGWGYNEQFF
TRBV4-3 TRBD2 . CASSHPDKRGMKSTDTQYF
TRBV5-1 . few CASSLDGSTLYNEQFF
TRBV20-1 . . CSAPGSGNQPQHF
TRBV5-1 . . CASSLGQGFGGYTF
TRBV20-1 . . CSASFPKGETQYF
TRBV28 TRBD1 . CASSLADRGFSYEQYF
TRBV25-1 TRBD2 many CASTKWEGDEQYF
TRBV5-1 TRBD1 once CASSFRDRPGGYTF
TRBV4-1 . . CASSQVVGDDQPQHF
TRBV20-1 . few CSAREGGGDLGYTF
TRBV24-1 TRBD2 . CATSDPRSSGNEQFF
TRBV7-2 . . CASSLGRERGQPQHF
TRBV5-1 TRBD2 . CASSKRGVGDTDTQYF
TRBV2 TRBD2 few CASSFGGRETWQYF
TRBV5-1 TRBD2 few CATSSGRYNEQFF
TRBV9 TRBD1 . CASSVGTGGSPLHF
TRBV20-1 . few CSASRDRLNQPQHF
TRBV15 TRBD2 . CATSRDYGAGSPNEQYF
TRBV2 TRBD1 few CASSESQGAYNEQFF
TRBV27 . few CASSLSGVKNTEAFF
TRBV28 TRBD1 few CASSSGTGKQPQHF